This entry features one T cell receptor beta chain sequence. Its matching antigen is unknown. The data are from a study of monozygotic twins with inflammatory bowel disease. Germline assignment: CDR1 SGHRS and CDR2 YFSETQ. CDR3 size: 13 residues. General study results and limits: Differing immunosuppressive treatments may have added variability to patient repertoires.

Using the 5' RACE reads, TCRdb records one entry per CDR3 protein without DNA. The sample's table shows hundreds of thousands of distinct CDR3 sequences. Sample: blood. The rearrangement uses TRBV5-1 and TRBJ2-1; absent DNA, TCRdb's TRBD1 call cannot be checked. This TCR derives from a human donor with ulcerative colitis or Crohn's disease, or a healthy co-twin of an affected twin (not recorded which). CDR3 amino acids: CASSKGQYNEQFF.